The subject of this entry is one T cell receptor (beta chain). Germline CDR1 is LNHDA and CDR2 is SQIVND (reference sequence). Trimming pared 4 bases from V and 1 base from J, leaving 9 bases between. This CDR3 region has 14 residues. Assay used: immunoSEQ multiplex PCR; TCRdb lists only in-frame clones, some missing. The sample shows 630,000 or so clones, around 87% of them seen only once. The data derive from a study of shared T cell receptors in the human thymus. Separately, the same data were catalogued under a study of human thymus T cells. This second report adds: Corrective surgery for congenital heart defects was being performed on the healthy Finnish infants who were the donors. Thymic resections from corrective heart surgery supplied the tissue. Highly overlapping thymic repertoires in unrelated individuals were reported by related research.

The TCR sequence derives from a boy in the first two years of life with a congenital heart defect. V gene TRBV19 combines with J gene TRBJ2-3, with D hard to call. Sequenced sample: thymocytes. CDR3 nucleotides: TGTGCCAGTAGTACTAGTTATTGCACAGATACGCAGTATTTT. It yields the protein CASSTSYCTDTQYF.